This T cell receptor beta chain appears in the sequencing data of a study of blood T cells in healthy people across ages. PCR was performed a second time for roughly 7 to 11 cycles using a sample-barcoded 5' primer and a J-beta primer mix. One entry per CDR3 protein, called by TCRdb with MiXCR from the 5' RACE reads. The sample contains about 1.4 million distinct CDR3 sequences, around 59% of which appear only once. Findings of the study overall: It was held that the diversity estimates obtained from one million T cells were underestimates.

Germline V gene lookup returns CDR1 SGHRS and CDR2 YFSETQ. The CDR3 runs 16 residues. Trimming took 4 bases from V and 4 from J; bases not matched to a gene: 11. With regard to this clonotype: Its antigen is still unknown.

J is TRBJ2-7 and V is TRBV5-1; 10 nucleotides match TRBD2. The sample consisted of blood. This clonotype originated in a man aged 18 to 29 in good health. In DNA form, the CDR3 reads TGCGCCAGCAGCCCGCTCCCTAGCGGGAGTGGATACGAGCAGTACTTC. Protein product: CASSPLPSGSGYEQYF.